The source of this T cell receptor beta chain is a study of tumor and adjacent non-tumor tissue in lung cancer (dated by TCRdb to 2016 to 2018). About the study as a whole: The cohort included some 11 adenocarcinoma, 2 squamous cell carcinoma and 1 small cell lung cancer patients. For each patient, one tumor sample and one normal lung sample were taken, giving about 31 paired specimens that underwent TCRbeta CDR3 sequencing. Among the approximately 15 patients, ages ranged from roughly 30 to 85 years, roughly ten were men and 5 were women, and disease was TNM stage I to III. Sequencing generated a total of 130,000,000 or so productive TCRbeta reads, averaging roughly 3.9 million reads per sample. The study compared bulk TCRbeta repertoires between lung tumor tissue and matched distant non-tumor lung tissue from fewer than 19 lung cancer patients.

To prepare the library, multiplex PCR was applied. The data were produced on an Illumina HiSeq 2500. TCRbeta libraries were constructed through three rounds of nested PCR with primers (Table S4) according to protocols modified from ARM-PCR. Before sequencing, PCR products of 200-500 bp were excised from the gel and purified with the QIAquick gel extraction kit. The original methods were these. Trimmomatic was used to clean the reads, FLASH merged the cleaned reads into complete CDR3 sequences, and MiTCR assigned the sequences to V(D)J germline segments. Clonal diversity was computed as the inverse Simpson's index with VDJtools. Productive reads were defined as in-frame sequences without a premature stop codon. The public reads were run again by TCRdb, first through fastp at Q25 and then through MiXCR, and only productive beta chains were kept. Entries are consolidated by CDR3 protein sequence, retaining the most common genes and DNA. Clone size and V and J calls follow TCRdb, not the original study. The sample profile shows under 75,000 distinct CDR3 sequences; nearly 70% of them were found once. Of the sample, 28% falls within the top ten clones.

The research as a whole found: A significantly larger cumulative share of the repertoire was made up by the top 100 clones in normal lung than in tumor tissue. Peripheral blood was not sequenced, so blood TCRbeta repertoires were not examined in the lung cancer patients of the study. With only roughly 14 patients in the cohort, the authors noted that larger samples and more detailed clinical data are needed. TCR diversity was significantly higher in younger patients, and greater tumor TCR diversity was associated with shorter overall survival and shorter disease-free survival. Significantly higher TCR diversity (inverse Simpson) was observed in tumor tissue than in normal lung tissue (around 460 vs 160, P = 0.0075, Mann-Whitney U test). Neither the sequencing platform nor unique molecular identifiers are named or mentioned anywhere in the methods.

This clonotype was found a few times. Its binding antigen is unknown. Possible read error: a much larger clone is one base away. RNA was isolated from bulk unsorted tissue, and RNA quality was assessed with a NanoDrop ND-1000 and an Agilent 2100. The normal lung samples consisted of distant non-tumor tissue collected more than 3 cm from the tumor edge. All donors had newly diagnosed lung cancer, had not received prior chemotherapy, and were admitted for thoracic surgery in China between August and November 2014. Patients with previous radiotherapy or chemotherapy, or with another concurrent cancer, were excluded from the study. Pieces of surgical tissue measuring about 1-2.1 cm3 were kept in RNAlater solution and stored at -80 degrees C until use. The sequenced sample was distant non-tumor lung tissue. The clonotype originates from a woman in her 50s with non-small cell lung cancer.

The base sequence is TGTGCCAGCAGTGTTTGGACTAGCGGGAACAATGAGCAGTTCTTC. This sequence encodes CASSVWTSGNNEQFF. The sequence is built from TRBV6-1 and TRBJ2-1, with TRBD2 identical over 12 junction bases. The CDR3 goes from the cysteine to the phenylalanine over 15 residues. Just CDR3 DNA is preserved here, 45 bases in frame from base 1. Ends trimmed: V by 4 bases, J by 5 bases; bases unmatched to a gene: 3. The germline V gene sets CDR1 to MNHNS and CDR2 to SASEGT.